This T cell receptor (beta chain) was identified during a study of cytomegalovirus exposure and HLA in healthy donors. Study outcomes and limitations: Versus the roughly 700-donor mean, an Asian-associated ancestry cluster reportedly showed fewer N-insertions in a later analysis. Some segments of the V type, notably TRBV6-2 and TRBV6-3, were excluded as indistinguishable. The majority of CMV-associated TCR beta chains were reported as apparently HLA-restricted in a later analysis.

PCR used 60 Vbeta primers and 13 Jbeta primers. Sequencing used immunoSEQ multiplex PCR; TCRdb keeps in-frame clones, though not all of them. This sample contains 50,000 to 70,000 clones. From germline, CDR1 is MNHNS and CDR2 SASEGT. V lost 5 bases and J 1 base, leaving 6 bases between the germline ends. The CDR3 is made up of 12 amino acids. To note about this clone: Its target is not known.

The sequence came from a woman aged 18-29 years in good health and CMV-seronegative. Sequenced: PBMCs. The chain combines TRBV6-1 with TRBJ2-7, with D perhaps matching TRBD1 (5 bases). CDR3 residues: CASSQGSYEQYF. As DNA, the CDR3 is TGTGCCAGCAGTCAGGGTTCCTACGAGCAGTACTTC.